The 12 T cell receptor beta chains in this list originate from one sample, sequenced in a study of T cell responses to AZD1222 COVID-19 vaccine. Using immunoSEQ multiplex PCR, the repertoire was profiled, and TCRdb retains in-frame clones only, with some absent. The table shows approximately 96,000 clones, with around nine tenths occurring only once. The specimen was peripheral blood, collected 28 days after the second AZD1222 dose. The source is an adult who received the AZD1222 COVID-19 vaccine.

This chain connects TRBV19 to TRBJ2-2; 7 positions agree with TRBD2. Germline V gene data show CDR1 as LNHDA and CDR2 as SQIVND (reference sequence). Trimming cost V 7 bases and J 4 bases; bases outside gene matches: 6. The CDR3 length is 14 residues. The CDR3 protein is CASTDGRSTGELFF. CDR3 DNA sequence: TGTGCCAGTACAGACGGGAGGAGCACCGGGGAGCTGTTTTTT.

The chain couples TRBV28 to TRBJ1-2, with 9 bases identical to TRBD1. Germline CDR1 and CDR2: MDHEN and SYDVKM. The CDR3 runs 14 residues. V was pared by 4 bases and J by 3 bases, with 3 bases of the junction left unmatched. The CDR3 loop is CASSSGTGHYGYTF. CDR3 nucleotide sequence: TGTGCCAGCAGTTCCGGGACAGGGCACTATGGCTACACCTTC.

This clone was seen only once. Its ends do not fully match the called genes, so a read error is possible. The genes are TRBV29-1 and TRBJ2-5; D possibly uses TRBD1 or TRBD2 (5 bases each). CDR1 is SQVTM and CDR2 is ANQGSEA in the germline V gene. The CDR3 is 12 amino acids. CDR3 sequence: CSVQEGWETQYF. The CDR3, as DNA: TGCAGCGTTCAAGAGGGGTGGGAGACCCAGTACTTC.

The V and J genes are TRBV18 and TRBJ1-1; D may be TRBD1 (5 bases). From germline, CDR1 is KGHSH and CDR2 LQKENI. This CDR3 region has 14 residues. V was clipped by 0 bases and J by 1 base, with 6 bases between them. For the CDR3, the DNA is TGTGCCAGCTCACCACCGGGACGGAACACTGAAGCTTTCTTT. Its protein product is CASSPPGRNTEAFF. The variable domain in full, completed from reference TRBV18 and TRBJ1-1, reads NAGVMQNPRHLVRRRGQEARLRCSPMKGHSHVYWYRQLPEEGLKFMVYLQKENIIDESGMPKERFSAEFPKEGPSILRIQQVVRGDSAAYFCASSPPGRNTEAFFGQGTRLTVV.

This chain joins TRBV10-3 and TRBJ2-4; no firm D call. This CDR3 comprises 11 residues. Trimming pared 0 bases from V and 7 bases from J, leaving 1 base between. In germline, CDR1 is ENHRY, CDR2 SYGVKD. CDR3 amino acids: CAISESNIQYF. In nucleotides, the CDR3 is TGTGCCATCAGTGAGTCCAACATTCAGTACTTC.

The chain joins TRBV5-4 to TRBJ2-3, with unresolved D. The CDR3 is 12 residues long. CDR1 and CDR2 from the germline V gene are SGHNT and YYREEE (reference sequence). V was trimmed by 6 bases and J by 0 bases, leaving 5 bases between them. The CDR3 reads CASKDSTDTQYF. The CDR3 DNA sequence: TGTGCCAGCAAGGATAGCACAGATACGCAGTATTTT.

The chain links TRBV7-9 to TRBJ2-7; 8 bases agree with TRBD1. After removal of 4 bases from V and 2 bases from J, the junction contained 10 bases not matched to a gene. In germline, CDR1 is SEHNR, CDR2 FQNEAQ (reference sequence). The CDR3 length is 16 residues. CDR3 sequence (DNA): TGTGCCAGCAGCTCCCCAACTAGGACAGGGACCTACGAGCAGTACTTC. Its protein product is CASSSPTRTGTYEQYF.

CDR3 amino acids: CASKPGQNNEQFF. The CDR3 DNA sequence: TGTGCCAGCAAGCCGGGACAGAACAATGAGCAGTTCTTC. The J gene is TRBJ2-1, the V gene TRBV2, with TRBD1 matching over 7 bases. V lost 7 bases to trimming and J lost 5 bases; unmatched junction nucleotides: 5. Per germline, CDR1 SNHLY and CDR2 FYNNEI. This CDR3 contains 13 residues.

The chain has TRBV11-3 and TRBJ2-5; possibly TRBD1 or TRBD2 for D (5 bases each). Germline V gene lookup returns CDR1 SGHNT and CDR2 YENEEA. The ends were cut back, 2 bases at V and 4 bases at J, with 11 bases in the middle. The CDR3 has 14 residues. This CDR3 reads CASSLRGRGETQYF. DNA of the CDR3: TGTGCCAGCAGCTTACGGGGCAGAGGAGAGACCCAGTACTTC.

The CDR3: CATSRDRIPGKTEAFF. In DNA, the CDR3 is TGTGCCACCAGCAGAGATCGGATACCGGGGAAAACTGAAGCTTTCTTT. V usage is TRBV15 and J usage is TRBJ1-1; D gene ambiguous. This CDR3 is 16 amino acids long. Germline assignment: CDR1 LNHNV and CDR2 YYDKDF (reference sequence). Trimming left V 0 bases short and J 5 bases short, with 16 bases between.

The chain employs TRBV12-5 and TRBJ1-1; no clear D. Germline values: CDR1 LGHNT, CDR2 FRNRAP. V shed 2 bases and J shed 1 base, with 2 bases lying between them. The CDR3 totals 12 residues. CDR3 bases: TGTGCTAGTGGTTTGCCGAACACTGAAGCTTTCTTT. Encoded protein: CASGLPNTEAFF.

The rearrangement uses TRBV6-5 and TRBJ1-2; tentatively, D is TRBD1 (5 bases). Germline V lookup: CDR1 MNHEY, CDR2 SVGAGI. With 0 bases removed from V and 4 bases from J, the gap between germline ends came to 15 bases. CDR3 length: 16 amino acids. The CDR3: CASSYSKEGQGYGYTF. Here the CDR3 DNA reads TGTGCCAGCAGTTACTCGAAGGAGGGGCAGGGCTATGGCTACACCTTC.